This passage covers 25 T cell receptor beta chains from one sample sequenced in a study of cytomegalovirus exposure and HLA in healthy donors. Clones were sequenced by immunoSEQ multiplex PCR, and TCRdb holds only the in-frame ones, with some missing. The top ten hold roughly 0.99% of the sample, which has 250,000 to 300,000 clones, approximately 86% seen once. The material sequenced was PBMCs. These receptors were obtained from a young woman in good health and CMV-seronegative.

The rearrangement links TRBV6-5 to TRBJ2-5; 9 bases map to TRBD1. J was trimmed by 9 bases and V by 4 bases; bases with no gene match: 6. The CDR3 length is 13 residues. The germline gives CDR1 MNHEY, CDR2 SVGAGI. The CDR3 nucleotides read TGTGCCAGCAGTTCGGACAGGGGTGAGGCCCAGTACTTC. This translates into CASSSDRGEAQYF.

The gene calls are TRBV10-3 and TRBJ2-7, with D perhaps TRBD1 (6 bases). This CDR3 has 14 residues. Germline assignment: CDR1 ENHRY and CDR2 SYGVKD. Between the trimmed V and J ends, which lost 0 bases and 9 bases, there was a span of 15 bases. The CDR3 loop is CAISESNMGARQYF. The CDR3 DNA is TGTGCCATCAGTGAGTCGAATATGGGGGCGCGGCAGTACTTC.

The V and J genes are TRBV7-2 and TRBJ2-7; a possible D gene is TRBD2 (6 bases). Germline CDR1 and CDR2: SGHTA and FQGNSA. Trimming pared 0 bases from V and 3 bases from J, leaving 9 bases between. This CDR3 has 14 residues. The CDR3, as DNA: TGTGCCAGCAGCTTAGCTAGCGGATACTACGAGCAGTACTTC. It translates to CASSLASGYYEQYF. Based on the CDR3 plus reference TRBV7-2 and TRBJ2-7, the full variable domain is GAGVSQSPSNKVTEKGKDVELRCDPISGHTALYWYRQSLGQGLEFLIYFQGNSAPDKSGLPSDRFSAERTGGSVSTLTIQRTQQEDSAVYLCASSLASGYYEQYFGPGTRLTVT.

The V and J genes are TRBV7-2 and TRBJ2-7; D possibly corresponds to TRBD2 (5 bases). This CDR3 is 13 amino acids long. Germline V gene data show CDR1 as SGHTA and CDR2 as FQGNSA. Trimming stripped 2 bases from V and 2 bases from J, with 7 bases between. CDR3 in amino acids: CASSLSGTYEQYF. CDR3 in DNA: TGTGCCAGCAGCTTATCCGGGACCTACGAGCAGTACTTC.

The chain recombines TRBV4-1 with TRBJ1-5; D ambiguous. The CDR3 covers 18 residues. Germline V gives CDR1 MGHRA, CDR2 YSYEKL. The V and J ends lost 5 bases and 0 bases respectively, with 20 bases between them. Here the CDR3 DNA reads TGCGCCAGCAGCGGAGTGGAAATGAAATCGCATAGCAATCAGCCCCAGCATTTT. Encoded protein: CASSGVEMKSHSNQPQHF.

The chain employs TRBV4-1 and TRBJ2-7; 12 positions agree with TRBD2. J was trimmed by 0 bases and V by 6 bases; bases with no gene match: 6. CDR3 length: 16 residues. Germline CDR1 MGHRA, CDR2 YSYEKL. This CDR3 is CASRRTSGVYSYEQYF. The CDR3, as DNA: TGCGCCAGCAGAAGGACTAGCGGGGTTTACTCCTACGAGCAGTACTTC.

This clone was seen only once. The CDR3 region is CASSTPWTSGGRSTYEQYF. The DNA of the CDR3 is TGTGCCAGCAGCACTCCTTGGACTAGCGGGGGGCGATCCACCTACGAGCAGTACTTC. The genes are TRBV13 and TRBJ2-7; 14 bases fit TRBD2. J was trimmed by 2 bases and V by 5 bases; bases with no gene match: 14. This CDR3 has 19 amino acids. CDR1 is PRHDT, CDR2 FYEKMQ, per germline (reference sequence).

The rearrangement joins TRBV30 to TRBJ1-5, with 10 bases that match TRBD1. Trimming cost V 7 bases and J 6 bases; bases outside gene matches: 9. The CDR3 loop spans 14 amino acids. Germline CDR1 reads GTSNPN; CDR2 reads SVGIG (reference sequence). Written as DNA, the CDR3 is TGTGCCTATACACCGACAGGGGGCGGTCAGCCCCAGCATTTT. The encoded protein is CAYTPTGGGQPQHF.

This rearrangement joins TRBV5-6 to TRBJ1-6; weak D call: TRBD1 (6 bases). The V and J ends lost 0 bases and 2 bases respectively, with 12 bases between them. CDR1 is SGHDT and CDR2 is YYEEEE in the germline V gene. CDR3 length: 17 residues. The CDR3 is CASSLGLGQTYNSPLHF. CDR3 nucleotide sequence: TGTGCCAGCAGCTTGGGACTCGGACAGACCTATAATTCACCCCTCCACTTT.

The gene calls are TRBV2 and TRBJ2-2, with 7 bases matching TRBD1. CDR1 SNHLY and CDR2 FYNNEI come from the germline V gene. V lost 7 bases to trimming and J lost 6 bases; unmatched junction nucleotides: 2. This CDR3 comprises 12 residues. The CDR3 spells CASTRGSGELFF. The DNA of the CDR3 is TGTGCCAGCACCAGGGGGTCCGGGGAGCTGTTTTTT. The full variable domain, in which reference TRBV2 and TRBJ2-2 provide the parts outside the CDR3, is EPEVTQTPSHQVTQMGQEVILRCVPISNHLYFYWYRQILGQKVEFLVSFYNNEISEKSEIFDDQFSVERPDGSNFTLKIRSTKLEDSAMYFCASTRGSGELFFGEGSRLTVL.

The chain has TRBV27 and TRBJ2-5, with TRBD1 as a possible D gene (5 bases). CDR1 is MNHEY and CDR2 is SMNVEV in the germline V gene (reference sequence). This CDR3 has 16 residues. Trimming removed 5 bases from V and 5 bases from J, with 21 bases in between. DNA of the CDR3: TGTGCCAGCAGTCCACGGCTCACAGGAAACGTTGAGACCCAGTACTTC. Amino acid sequence: CASSPRLTGNVETQYF.

The J gene is TRBJ2-7, the V gene TRBV5-1; D possibly corresponds to TRBD1 (6 bases). From germline, CDR1 is SGHRS and CDR2 YFSETQ. V shed 0 bases and J shed 2 bases, with 12 bases lying between them. This CDR3 is built from 15 residues. This CDR3 is CASSLAHQGPYEQYF. CDR3 nucleotides: TGCGCCAGCAGCTTGGCTCATCAGGGGCCCTACGAGCAGTACTTC.

The chain couples TRBV5-1 to TRBJ2-5; D is perhaps TRBD1 (6 bases). The ends were cut back, 2 bases at V and 5 bases at J, with 13 bases in the middle. This CDR3 is 14 amino acids long. Germline V CDR1 and CDR2: SGHRS, YFSETQ. The CDR3 DNA sequence: TGCGCCAGCAGCTTCAACAGGGTGCGGGAGACCCAGTACTTC. Translation: CASSFNRVRETQYF.

The chain has TRBV29-1 and TRBJ1-4; 11 positions agree with TRBD1. The CDR3 length is 15 residues. CDR1 and CDR2 from the germline V gene are SQVTM and ANQGSEA. The ends lost 0 bases at V and 7 bases at J; junction bases unmatched: 4. The CDR3 sequence is CSVEDRTGGGEKLFF. DNA for the CDR3: TGCAGCGTTGAAGACAGGACAGGGGGCGGTGAAAAACTGTTTTTT.

V is TRBV25-1 and J is TRBJ1-5; the D gene is possibly TRBD1 (5 bases). The germline CDR1 and CDR2 sequences are MGHDK and SYGVNS. The V end lost 6 bases, the J end lost 9 bases, and 15 bases lay between the germline ends. The CDR3 consists of 13 residues. The CDR3 loop is CASSEPQGRPQHF. For the CDR3, the DNA is TGTGCCAGCAGCGAGCCGCAGGGTCGGCCCCAGCATTTT.

There are a few counts of this clone. This sequence joins TRBV13 and TRBJ2-1; 12 bases map to TRBD2. V dropped 5 bases and J dropped 13; count of bases not matched to a gene: 12. In germline, CDR1 is PRHDT, CDR2 FYEKMQ (reference sequence). This CDR3 contains 15 residues. The CDR3 is CASSEGASGRVEQFF. CDR3 sequence (DNA): TGTGCCAGCAGCGAAGGGGCTAGCGGGAGGGTGGAACAGTTCTTC.

The J gene is TRBJ2-1, the V gene TRBV19, with 8 bases that match TRBD1. The germline CDR1 and CDR2 sequences are LNHDA and SQIVND (reference sequence). V was pared by 2 bases and J by 3 bases, with 0 bases of the junction left unmatched. CDR3 length: 14 amino acids. The CDR3 reads CASSITGGYNEQFF. The CDR3 nucleotides are TGTGCCAGTAGTATAACAGGGGGCTACAATGAGCAGTTCTTC.

The chain joins TRBV4-2 to TRBJ2-7; no clear D gene. Between the trimmed V and J ends, which lost 0 bases and 3 bases, there was a span of 12 bases. The length of the CDR3 is 15 residues. The germline CDR1 and CDR2 sequences are LGHNA and YNFKEQ. CDR3 sequence reads: CASSQDHGRHYEQYF. The CDR3, as DNA: TGTGCCAGCAGCCAAGATCATGGGCGCCACTACGAGCAGTACTTC.

The chain links TRBV6-1 to TRBJ1-5, with 7 bases aligning to TRBD1. The CDR3 length is 14 residues. Germline V gene lookup returns CDR1 MNHNS and CDR2 SASEGT. V lost 6 bases to trimming and J lost 6 bases; unmatched junction nucleotides: 8. The CDR3 protein is CASRRDSRGQPQHF. CDR3 coding DNA: TGTGCCAGCAGGAGGGACAGCCGGGGTCAGCCCCAGCATTTT.

V gene TRBV15 combines with J gene TRBJ2-2; 9 positions agree with TRBD2. Looked up from germline, CDR1 is LNHNV and CDR2 is YYDKDF (reference sequence). The CDR3 covers 17 residues. V shed 0 bases, J shed 3 bases, and the junction held 5 bases outside the gene matches. This chain's CDR3 is CATSRDRGRADTGELFF. The CDR3, as DNA: TGTGCCACCAGCAGAGATCGCGGGAGGGCCGACACCGGGGAGCTGTTTTTT.

The DNA of the CDR3 is TGTGCTAGTGGCCATCCCCCTAGCGGGAGGGCCGATACGCAGTATTTT. Amino acid sequence: CASGHPPSGRADTQYF. This chain links TRBV12-5 with TRBJ2-3, with 12 positions matching TRBD2. Germline V gene sequence: CDR1 LGHNT, CDR2 FRNRAP. CDR3 length: 16 residues. Germline trimming cut 6 bases from V and 6 bases from J; bases unmatched to any gene: 10.

This chain connects TRBV6-4 to TRBJ1-1, with D unresolved. V gave up 1 base and J gave up 1 base, with 13 bases separating them. The CDR3 spans 16 residues. Germline loops: CDR1 MRHNA, CDR2 SNTAGT. Here the CDR3 reads CASSDYLLLPNTEAFF. The DNA of the CDR3 is TGTGCCAGCAGTGACTATCTCTTACTCCCGAACACTGAAGCTTTCTTT.

This sequence joins TRBV27 and TRBJ2-1; 9 bases agree with TRBD2. Germline CDR1 reads MNHEY; CDR2 reads SMNVEV (reference sequence). The CDR3 contains 14 residues. The junction had 3 bases not matched to a gene; V was cut back by 5 bases and J by 4 bases. The CDR3 DNA reads as TGTGCCAGCAGTCCGACTAGCGGATACAATGAGCAGTTCTTC. This encodes CASSPTSGYNEQFF.

This clone was counted only a few times. The chain recombines TRBV28 with TRBJ1-5, with no clear D. CDR3 length equals 15 residues. V was cut by 3 bases and J by 3 bases, with 12 bases left in between. Germline V gene data show CDR1 as MDHEN and CDR2 as SYDVKM. The CDR3 loop is CASSLMAGPNQPQHF. As DNA, the CDR3 is TGTGCCAGCAGTTTGATGGCGGGTCCCAATCAGCCCCAGCATTTT.

This clone came up a few times. This rearrangement joins TRBV6-1 to TRBJ1-2; 9 positions agree with TRBD1. After removal of 5 bases from V and 7 bases from J, the junction contained 8 bases not matched to a gene. This CDR3 contains 14 residues. CDR1 and CDR2 (germline): MNHNS, SASEGT. The CDR3 protein is CASSPLGQGFGYTF. The CDR3 DNA is TGTGCCAGCAGTCCCCTGGGACAGGGATTTGGCTACACCTTC.